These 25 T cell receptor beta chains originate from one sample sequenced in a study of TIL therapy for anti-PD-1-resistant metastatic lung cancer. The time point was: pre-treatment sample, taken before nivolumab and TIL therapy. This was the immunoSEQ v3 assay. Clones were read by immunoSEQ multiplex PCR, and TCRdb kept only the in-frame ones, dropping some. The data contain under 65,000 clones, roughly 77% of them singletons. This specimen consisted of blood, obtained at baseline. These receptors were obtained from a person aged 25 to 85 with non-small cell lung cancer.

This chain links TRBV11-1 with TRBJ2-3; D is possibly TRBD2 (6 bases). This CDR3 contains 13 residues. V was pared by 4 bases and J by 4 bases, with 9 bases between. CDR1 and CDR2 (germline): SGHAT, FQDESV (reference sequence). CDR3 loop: CASSSGEADTQYF. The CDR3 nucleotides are TGTGCCAGCAGCTCGGGGGAAGCAGATACGCAGTATTTT.

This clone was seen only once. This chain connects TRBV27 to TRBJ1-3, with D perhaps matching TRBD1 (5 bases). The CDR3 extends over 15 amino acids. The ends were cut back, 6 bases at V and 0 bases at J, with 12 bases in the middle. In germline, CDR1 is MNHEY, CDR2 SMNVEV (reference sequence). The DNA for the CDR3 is TGTGCCAGCAGCCGGGACTATGGCTCTGGAAACACCATATATTTT. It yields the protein CASSRDYGSGNTIYF.

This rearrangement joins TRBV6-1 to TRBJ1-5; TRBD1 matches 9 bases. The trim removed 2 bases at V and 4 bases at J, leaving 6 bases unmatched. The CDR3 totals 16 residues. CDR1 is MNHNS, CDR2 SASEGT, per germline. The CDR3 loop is CASSELTGGLNQPQHF. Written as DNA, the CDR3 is TGTGCCAGCAGTGAATTGACAGGGGGGCTTAATCAGCCCCAGCATTTT.

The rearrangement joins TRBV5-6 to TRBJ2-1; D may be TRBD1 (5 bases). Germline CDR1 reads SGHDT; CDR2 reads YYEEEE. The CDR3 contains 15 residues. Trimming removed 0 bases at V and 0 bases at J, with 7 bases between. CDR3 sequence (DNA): TGTGCCAGCAGCTTGGGGGGCTCCTCCTACAATGAGCAGTTCTTC. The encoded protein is CASSLGGSSYNEQFF.

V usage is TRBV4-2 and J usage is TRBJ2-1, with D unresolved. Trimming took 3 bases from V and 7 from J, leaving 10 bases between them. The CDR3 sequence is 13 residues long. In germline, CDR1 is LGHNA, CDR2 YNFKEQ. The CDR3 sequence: CASSHPSVNEQFF. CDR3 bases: TGTGCCAGCAGCCACCCCTCGGTAAATGAGCAGTTCTTC.

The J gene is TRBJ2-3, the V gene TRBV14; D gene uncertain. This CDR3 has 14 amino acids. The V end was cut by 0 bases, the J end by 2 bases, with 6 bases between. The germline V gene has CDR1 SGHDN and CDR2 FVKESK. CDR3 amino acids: CASSQDSSTDTQYF. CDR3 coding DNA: TGTGCCAGCAGCCAAGACTCTTCCACAGATACGCAGTATTTT.

The CDR3 loop is CATSDSDRPYNEQFF. The CDR3 bases are TGTGCCACCAGTGATAGTGACAGGCCCTACAATGAGCAGTTCTTC. V is TRBV24-1 and J is TRBJ2-1; tentatively, D is TRBD1 (6 bases). Looked up from germline, CDR1 is KGHDR and CDR2 is SFDVKD. V was trimmed by 3 bases and J by 2 bases, leaving 10 bases between them. The CDR3 consists of 15 residues.

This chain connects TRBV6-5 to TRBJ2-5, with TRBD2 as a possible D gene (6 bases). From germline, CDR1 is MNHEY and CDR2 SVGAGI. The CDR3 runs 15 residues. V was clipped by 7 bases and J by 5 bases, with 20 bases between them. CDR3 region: CASKGSATAGETQYF. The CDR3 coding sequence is TGTGCCAGCAAAGGAAGCGCTACGGCGGGGGAGACCCAGTACTTC.

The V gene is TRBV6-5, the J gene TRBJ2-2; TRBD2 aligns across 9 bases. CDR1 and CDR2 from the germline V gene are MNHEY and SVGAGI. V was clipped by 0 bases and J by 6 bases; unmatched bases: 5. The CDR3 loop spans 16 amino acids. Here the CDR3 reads CASSYSSGRSPGELFF. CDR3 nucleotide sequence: TGTGCCAGCAGTTACTCAAGCGGGAGGAGTCCCGGGGAGCTGTTTTTT.

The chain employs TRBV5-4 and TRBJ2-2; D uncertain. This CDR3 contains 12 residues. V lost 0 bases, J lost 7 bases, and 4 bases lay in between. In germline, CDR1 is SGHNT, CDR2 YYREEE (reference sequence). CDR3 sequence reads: CASSLGDGELFF. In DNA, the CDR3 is TGTGCCAGCAGCTTGGGAGACGGGGAGCTGTTTTTT.

CDR3 residues: CSASLAGVSYEQYF. In nucleotides, the CDR3 is TGCAGTGCTAGTCTAGCGGGGGTCTCCTACGAGCAGTACTTC. The gene calls are TRBV20-1 and TRBJ2-7, with 10 bases lining up with TRBD2. This CDR3 region has 14 residues. With 3 bases clipped from V and 0 bases from J, the junction kept 2 bases outside the gene matches. Looked up from germline, CDR1 is DFQATT and CDR2 is SNEGSKA (reference sequence).

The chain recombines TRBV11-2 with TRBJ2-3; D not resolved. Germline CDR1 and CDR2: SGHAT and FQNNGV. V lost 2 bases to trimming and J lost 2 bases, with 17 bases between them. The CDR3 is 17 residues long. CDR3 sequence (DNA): TGTGCCAGCAGCTTACTACGGCGGAGCTCCTACACAGATACGCAGTATTTT. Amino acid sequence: CASSLLRRSSYTDTQYF.

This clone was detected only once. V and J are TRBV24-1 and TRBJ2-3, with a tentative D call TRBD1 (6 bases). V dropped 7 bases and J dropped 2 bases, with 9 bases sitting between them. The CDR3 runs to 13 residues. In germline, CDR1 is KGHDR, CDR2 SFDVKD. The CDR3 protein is CATRGASTDTQYF. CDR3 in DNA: TGTGCCACCAGGGGGGCTTCCACAGATACGCAGTATTTT.

The CDR3 nucleotides read TGTGCCAGCTCCCCGGCCCAGGGGGACAATGAGCAGTTCTTC. It yields the protein CASSPAQGDNEQFF. This chain connects TRBV18 to TRBJ2-1, with 7 bases aligning to TRBD1. The J segment lost 5 bases and the V segment lost 6 bases, leaving 7 bases of the junction unmatched. The CDR3 totals 14 residues. Germline V gene data show CDR1 as KGHSH and CDR2 as LQKENI.

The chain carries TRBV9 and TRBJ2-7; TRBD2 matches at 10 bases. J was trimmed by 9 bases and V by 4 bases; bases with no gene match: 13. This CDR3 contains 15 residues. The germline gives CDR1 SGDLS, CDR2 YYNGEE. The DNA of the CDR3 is TGTGCCAGCAGCATTAGCGGGGGGCCTATAACTCGGCAGTACTTC. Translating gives CASSISGGPITRQYF.

The CDR3 loop is CASITGGPGELFF. As DNA, the CDR3 is TGTGCCAGCATTACGGGGGGGCCCGGGGAGCTGTTTTTT. The V call is TRBV28, the J call TRBJ2-2, with 8 bases matching TRBD2. This CDR3 comprises 13 residues. CDR1 and CDR2 from the germline V gene are MDHEN and SYDVKM. V trimming: 7 bases; J trimming: 6 bases; junction bases outside the gene matches: 4.

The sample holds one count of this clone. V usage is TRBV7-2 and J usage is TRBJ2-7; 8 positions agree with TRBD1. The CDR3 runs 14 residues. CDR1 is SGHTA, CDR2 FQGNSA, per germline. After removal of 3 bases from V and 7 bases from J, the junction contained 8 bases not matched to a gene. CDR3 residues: CASSFRQGAGEQYF. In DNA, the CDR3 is TGTGCCAGCAGCTTTAGGCAGGGGGCTGGGGAGCAGTACTTC.

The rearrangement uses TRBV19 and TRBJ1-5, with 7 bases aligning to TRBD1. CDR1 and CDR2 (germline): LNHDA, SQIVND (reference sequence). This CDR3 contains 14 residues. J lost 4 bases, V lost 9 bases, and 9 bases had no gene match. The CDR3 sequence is CASRSGTENQPQHF. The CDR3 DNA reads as TGTGCCAGCCGCTCCGGGACAGAGAATCAGCCCCAGCATTTT.

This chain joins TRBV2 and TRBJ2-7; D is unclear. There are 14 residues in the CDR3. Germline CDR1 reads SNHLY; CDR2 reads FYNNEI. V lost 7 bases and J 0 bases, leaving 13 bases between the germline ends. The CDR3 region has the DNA TGTGCCAGCACCCCTAACGGGTTCTCCTACGAGCAGTACTTC. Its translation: CASTPNGFSYEQYF. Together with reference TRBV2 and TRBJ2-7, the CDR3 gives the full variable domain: EPEVTQTPSHQVTQMGQEVILRCVPISNHLYFYWYRQILGQKVEFLVSFYNNEISEKSEIFDDQFSVERPDGSNFTLKIRSTKLEDSAMYFCASTPNGFSYEQYFGPGTRLTVT.

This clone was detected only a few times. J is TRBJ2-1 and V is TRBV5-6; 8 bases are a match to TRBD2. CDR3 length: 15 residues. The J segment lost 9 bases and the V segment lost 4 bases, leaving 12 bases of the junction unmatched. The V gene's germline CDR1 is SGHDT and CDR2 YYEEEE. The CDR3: CASSLTSVLRGEQFF. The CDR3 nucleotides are TGTGCCAGCAGCCTGACTAGCGTCCTCAGGGGTGAGCAGTTCTTC.

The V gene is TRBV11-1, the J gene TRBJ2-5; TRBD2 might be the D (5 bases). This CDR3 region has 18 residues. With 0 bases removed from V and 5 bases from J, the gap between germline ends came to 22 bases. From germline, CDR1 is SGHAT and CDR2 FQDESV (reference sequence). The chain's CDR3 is CASSLAGRVGGIGETQYF. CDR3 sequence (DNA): TGTGCCAGCAGCTTAGCTGGGCGTGTTGGAGGTATCGGGGAGACCCAGTACTTC.

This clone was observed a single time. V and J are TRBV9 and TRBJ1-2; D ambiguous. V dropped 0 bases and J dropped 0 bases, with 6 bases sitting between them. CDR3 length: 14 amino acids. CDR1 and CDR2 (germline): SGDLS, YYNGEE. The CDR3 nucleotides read TGTGCCAGCAGCGTAGGTCCAGCTAACTATGGCTACACCTTC. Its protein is CASSVGPANYGYTF.

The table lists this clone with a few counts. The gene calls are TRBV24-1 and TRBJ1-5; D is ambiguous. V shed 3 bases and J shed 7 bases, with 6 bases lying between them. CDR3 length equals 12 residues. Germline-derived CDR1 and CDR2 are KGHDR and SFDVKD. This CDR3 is CATSDGSQPQHF. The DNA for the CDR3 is TGTGCCACCAGTGATGGGAGCCAGCCCCAGCATTTT.

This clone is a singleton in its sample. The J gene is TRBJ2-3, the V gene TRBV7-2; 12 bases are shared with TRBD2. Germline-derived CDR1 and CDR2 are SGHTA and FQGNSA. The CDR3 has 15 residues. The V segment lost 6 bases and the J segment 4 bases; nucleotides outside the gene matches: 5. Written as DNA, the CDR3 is TGTGCCAGCAGACTAGCGGGGGGTTCTTCAGATACGCAGTATTTT. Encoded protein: CASRLAGGSSDTQYF.

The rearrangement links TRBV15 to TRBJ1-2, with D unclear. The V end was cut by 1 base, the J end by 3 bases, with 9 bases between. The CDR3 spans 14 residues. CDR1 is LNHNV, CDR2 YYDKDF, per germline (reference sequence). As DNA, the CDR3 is TGTGCCACCAGCAGAGGACGGACCTACTATGGCTACACCTTC. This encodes CATSRGRTYYGYTF.